This TCR beta chain comes out of a study of a mutant IDH1 vaccine in newly diagnosed glioma. Study context: Eight vaccinations were given in weeks 1, 3, 5, 7, 11, 15, 19 and 23. Vaccine administration was initiated 4-6 weeks following radiotherapy alone, or with temozolomide cycles. The therapy given earlier, which was standard therapy, consisted of radiotherapy, temozolomide, or both, and most of the patients received both.

TCRdb's table, derived via immunoSEQ multiplex PCR, lists solely in-frame clones and lacks some. The data contain tens of thousands of clones, approximately 80% of them singletons. As regards this clone: Its antigen is still unknown.

Time point: week 11, during vaccination. Alongside topical imiquimod, each dose of vaccine comprised 300 ug of mutant IDH1 20-mer peptide. With 4 bases removed from V and 5 bases from J, the gap between germline ends came to 17 bases. The CDR3 spans 15 residues. Per germline, CDR1 MNHNS and CDR2 SASEGT. The genes are TRBV6-1 and TRBJ2-5; a weak D match, TRBD1 (6 bases). Sequences were derived from PBMCs, sampled from a glioma patient whose treatment included an IDH1 peptide vaccine. This receptor was taken from a man aged 50 or older with glioma. DNA of the CDR3: TGTGCCAGCAGTGCGAGGGGGAGAGCCCCGGAGACCCAGTACTTC. Translating it yields CASSARGRAPETQYF.